This TCR beta chain was observed in a study of human T cells and chemical hapten exposure. Study-wide background: DPC at 2% was the sensitizing agent, placed on roughly 2 cm by roughly 2 cm of upper inner arm skin. Patch tests applied 0.01% DPC to the upper back and were scored after 6 days.

This clonotype was picked up many times. TCRdb re-derived calls from the RACE reads in MiXCR, one entry per CDR3 protein. Here the sample spans about 58,000 distinct CDR3 sequences, around an eighth being singletons. Time point denoted: patch test 3, about 24 weeks after DPC sensitization. Sample treatment: therapeutic diphenylcyclopropenone sensitization with weekly scalp DPC. Those who donated were patients with alopecia, 18 to 70 years of age, and suitable for DPC. V was cut by 3 bases and J by 0 bases, with 9 bases left in between. This CDR3 is 15 amino acids long. Germline values: CDR1 LNHDA, CDR2 SQIVND (reference sequence).

The chain links TRBV19 to TRBJ1-5, with no clear D. The sequenced sample was whole blood, obtained in connection with sensitization to the hapten diphenylcyclopropenone (DPC). This clonotype was sampled from a man aged 30-40 years with alopecia areata. Some clones in this sample may be carry-over from other donors' samples. CDR3: CASSMRRHSNQPQHF. CDR3 in DNA: TGTGCCAGTAGTATGCGCCGCCATAGCAATCAGCCCCAGCATTTT.